Sequencing of this T cell receptor (beta chain) was carried out in a study of shared clonotypes between healthy human individuals. At the level of the study: CD8 memory received one plate per donor, CD8 naive two, CD4 memory three and CD4 naive three.

Donors were Caucasian adults residing in Nashville, Tennessee, USA. Investigators divided CD4+ cells into CD45RA+ naive and CD45RA-negative memory subsets. The CDR3 totals 14 residues. V gave up 2 bases and J gave up 5 bases; unmatched junction bases: 4. Germline CDR1 reads MGHDK; CDR2 reads SYGVNS. Here immunoSEQ multiplex PCR was the method, and the copy in TCRdb shows in-frame clones only, minus some. The table shows millions of clones, with around nine tenths occurring only once. Input material: naive CD4+ T cells sorted from blood. Indicated subset: CD45RA+ positively selected. The chain uses TRBV25-1 and TRBJ2-7, with 9 bases matching TRBD1. The sequence came from a man aged 18-30 years in good health. Here the CDR3 DNA reads TGTGCCAGCAGTGAAGCGGGACAGGGAAACGAGCAGTACTTC. Translation gives CASSEAGQGNEQYF.